Below, one TCR beta chain is given with its context. The data were obtained in a study of cytomegalovirus exposure and HLA in healthy donors. Primers included in the PCR were 60 Vbeta and 13 Jbeta primers. Repertoires were generated with immunoSEQ multiplex PCR, while TCRdb's copy carries only in-frame clones and drops some. The table shows about 140,000 clones, with almost 80% occurring only once. The sequenced sample consisted of PBMCs. This receptor was obtained from a man between 18 and 35 years old in good health and CMV-seronegative.

CDR3 in DNA: TGTGCCAGCAGCTTACAAAGCGGGGGAGATACGCAGTATTTT. It is translated as CASSLQSGGDTQYF. The J gene is TRBJ2-3, the V gene TRBV7-2, with 8 positions matching TRBD2. V lost 2 bases and J lost 5; bases outside the gene matches: 3. CDR1 is SGHTA and CDR2 is FQGNSA in the germline V gene. CDR3 size: 14 residues.